Given below is one T cell receptor beta chain in context. Its cognate antigen is unknown. The time point denotes: week 11, during vaccination. The vaccine gave 300 ug of a 20-mer mutant IDH1 peptide subcutaneously per dose. Newly diagnosed WHO grade 3 or 4 IDH1-mutant, ATRX-lost astrocytomas were identified in the donors. The data originate from a study of a mutant IDH1 vaccine in newly diagnosed glioma. The wider study: Vaccination followed radiotherapy alone by 4-6 weeks, or accompanied temozolomide cycles. Sex among treated patients split roughly 60% male, about 38% female; mean age was approximately 40 years. Therapy received beforehand was radiotherapy, temozolomide, or both, with most patients given both.

Data came from immunoSEQ multiplex PCR; TCRdb stores just in-frame clones and leaves some out. The table lists about 60,000 clones, approximately 80% of them singletons. The ends were cut back, 5 bases at V and 9 bases at J, with 11 bases in the middle. Germline V lookup: CDR1 SGHAT, CDR2 FQNNGV. The CDR3 runs to 12 residues. The material sequenced was PBMCs, taken from a glioma patient whose treatment included an IDH1 peptide vaccine. J is TRBJ2-1 and V is TRBV11-2; D is unresolved. This clonotype originated in a young man with glioma. CDR3 bases: TGTGCCAGCAGCCCGCCCAGTGGTGAGCAGTTCTTC. As protein: CASSPPSGEQFF.